This T cell receptor (beta chain) was retrieved from a study of brain T cells in children with intractable seizures. At least one anti-epileptic drug was given before surgery. The CDR3 length is 14 residues. The germline gives CDR1 MNHEY, CDR2 SMNVEV (reference sequence). V gave up 7 bases and J gave up 3 bases; unmatched junction bases: 4. Generated by immunoSEQ multiplex PCR, the TCRdb table keeps only in-frame clones and is missing some. The sample lists more than 40,000 clones, roughly 90% occurring once. Sequenced here: peripheral blood, sampled at surgery. The chain joins TRBV27 to TRBJ2-1; 9 positions agree with TRBD1. The origin of this receptor is a girl under 10 years old with tuberous sclerosis and intractable seizures. The chain's CDR3 is CASTTGQGYNEQFF. The CDR3 DNA sequence: TGTGCCAGCACCACGGGACAGGGCTACAATGAGCAGTTCTTC.